One sample yielded the 17 T cell receptor beta chains listed below, sequenced in a study of molecular identifiers for immune sequencing clone quantification. One entry per CDR3 protein results from TCRdb running MiXCR on the PCR reads. The sample carries around 100,000 distinct CDR3 sequences, around 37% recorded once. The sequencing sample was made of naive CD8+ T cells from blood, with Jurkat cell RNA spiked in. Subset given: FACS-sorted CD8+CD4-CCR7+CD45RA+ naive T cells. The receptors were sampled from a human donor in good health. Some libraries in this study had Jurkat cell RNA spiked in.

The chain uses TRBV6-5 and TRBJ1-5; TRBD1 agrees at 7 bases. V lost 7 bases, J lost 6 bases, and 6 bases stayed unmatched. Germline V gives CDR1 MNHEY, CDR2 SVGAGI. The CDR3 consists of 13 residues. CDR3 protein: CASTPGGGQPQHF. CDR3 coding DNA: TGTGCCAGCACCCCAGGGGGGGGTCAGCCCCAGCATTTT.

The rearrangement joins TRBV11-2 to TRBJ2-1; D uncertain. This CDR3 contains 17 residues. The germline V gene has CDR1 SGHAT and CDR2 FQNNGV. V lost 5 bases and J 0 bases, leaving 17 bases between the germline ends. CDR3 coding DNA: TGTGCCAGCAGCCCGAGACCCCCCTCGAGCTCCTACAATGAGCAGTTCTTC. Residues: CASSPRPPSSSYNEQFF. The full variable domain, completed using reference TRBV11-2 and TRBJ2-1, is EAGVAQSPRYKIIEKRQSVAFWCNPISGHATLYWYQQILGQGPKLLIQFQNNGVVDDSQLPKDRFSAERLKGVDSTLKIQPAKLEDSAVYLCASSPRPPSSSYNEQFFGPGTRLTVL.

J is TRBJ2-3 and V is TRBV21-1; the tabulated D call, TRBD1, remains unverified against the DNA. TRBV21-1 is noted as a pseudogene. The CDR3 has 20 residues. Written as DNA, the CDR3 is TGTGCCAGCAGCATTACGACAGGTTCTTCTATGACGGGAGAAGCAGATACGCAGTATTTT. The encoded protein is CASSITTGSSMTGEADTQYF.

This clonotype has just a few counts. A much bigger clone sits one base away, suggesting this may be a read error. This sequence joins TRBV7-2 and TRBJ2-3, with a tentative D call TRBD2 (6 bases). The V end was cut by 5 bases, the J end by 7 bases, with 10 bases between. The V gene's germline CDR1 is SGHTA and CDR2 FQGNSA. This CDR3 region has 12 residues. CDR3: CASSGDWHTQYF. As DNA, the CDR3 is TGTGCCAGCAGCGGGGACTGGCATACGCAGTATTTT.

V gene TRBV7-8 combines with J gene TRBJ2-3, with a tentative D call TRBD2 (6 bases). The germline gives CDR1 SGHVS, CDR2 FQNEAQ. V lost 4 bases, J lost 4 bases, and 18 bases lay in between. The CDR3 is made up of 16 amino acids. This CDR3 is CASSSLLGGKADTQYF. CDR3 DNA: TGTGCCAGCAGCTCCCTGTTAGGCGGGAAGGCAGATACGCAGTATTTT.

In regard to this clonotype: Germline and junction disagree at one end, which may indicate a read error. CDR3 region: CASSHQTGGVITGELFF. CDR3 DNA: TGTGCCAGCAGTCACCAAACAGGGGGAGTTATCACCGGGGAGCTGTTCTTT. V gene TRBV28 combines with J gene TRBJ2-2, with 8 bases that match TRBD1. CDR1 and CDR2 (germline): MDHEN, SYDVKM. The CDR3 covers 17 residues.

A note on this clonotype: No DNA is shown, since the ends of the CDR3 on it are uncertain; the CDR3 is the one TCRdb lists. The rearrangement uses TRBV15 and TRBJ1-1; the table's TRBD1 call for D was not verified on the DNA. Germline V gene lookup returns CDR1 LNHNV and CDR2 YYDKDF (reference sequence). The CDR3 contains 13 residues when both ends are counted. The CDR3 here is CATSRVGAGSPFF.

This clonotype was seen many times. The chain carries TRBV29-1 and TRBJ1-4; no clear D gene. V was pared by 5 bases and J by 8 bases, with 9 bases between. There are 11 residues in the CDR3. Germline CDR1 and CDR2: SQVTM and ANQGSEA. The CDR3 DNA reads as TGCAGCGTTTCCGTTAGCGAAAAACTGTTTTTT. The encoded protein is CSVSVSEKLFF.

In the case of this clonotype: This may be a read error: a much more frequent sequence differs by one nucleotide. The chain carries TRBV5-6 and TRBJ2-7; D is possibly TRBD1 (6 bases). CDR1 is SGHDT and CDR2 is YYEEEE in the germline V gene. The CDR3 is 13 residues long. CDR3 protein: CASSPGTPYEQHF. DNA of the CDR3: TGTGCCAGCAGCCCGGGGACACCCTACGAGCAGCACTTC.

Points on this clonotype: Mismatch with germline at one junction end may stem from a read error. As DNA, the CDR3 is TGTGCCAGCAGCTTTGGTCCCCAGCCTCACTTTTATGGCAACACCTTC. Translated: CASSFGPQPHFYGNTF. V and J are TRBV7-9 and TRBJ1-2, with unresolved D. The CDR3 consists of 16 residues. Germline loops: CDR1 SEHNR, CDR2 FQNEAQ (reference sequence).

The chain carries TRBV7-8 and TRBJ1-4, with 9 positions matching TRBD1. Germline lookup yields CDR1 SGHVS and CDR2 FQNEAQ. The CDR3 consists of 14 residues. Trimming removed 4 bases from V and 5 bases from J; junction bases left unmatched: 2. This chain's CDR3 is CASSYGQGNEKLFF. CDR3 DNA: TGTGCCAGCAGCTACGGACAGGGGAATGAAAAACTGTTTTTT.

This clonotype showed up just a few times. This rearrangement joins TRBV7-9 to TRBJ2-5; D is ambiguous. This CDR3 has 15 residues. Germline V CDR1 and CDR2: SEHNR, FQNEAQ (reference sequence). Trimming stripped 1 base from V and 3 bases from J, with 12 bases between. The chain's CDR3 is CASSLVLGNEETQYF. CDR3 in DNA: TGTGCCAGCAGCTTAGTTTTGGGGAACGAAGAGACCCAGTACTTC.

This clonotype has just a few counts. The chain combines TRBV20-1 with TRBJ1-1; perhaps TRBD1 as D (6 bases). CDR1 and CDR2 (germline): DFQATT, SNEGSKA (reference sequence). Trimming cost V 3 bases and J 8 bases, with 10 bases left between them. The CDR3 is made up of 11 amino acids. The CDR3 DNA follows: TGCAGTGCTAGCGACAGGCTGGAAGCTTTCTTT. Translated, it gives CSASDRLEAFF.

This clonotype occurred a few times. The genes are TRBV19 and TRBJ2-3; no firm D call. CDR3 length equals 12 residues. Germline CDR1 and CDR2: LNHDA and SQIVND (reference sequence). V gave up 4 bases and J gave up 6 bases, with 8 bases separating them. The chain's CDR3 is CASSTLRDTQYF. The CDR3 nucleotides read TGTGCCAGTAGTACCCTCCGGGATACGCAGTATTTT.

This clonotype was counted between two and nine times. The chain combines TRBV4-3 with TRBJ2-7; D uncertain. This CDR3 comprises 15 residues. The V gene lost 0 bases and the J gene lost 2 bases, with 11 bases spanning the gap. Germline V gene lookup returns CDR1 LGHNA and CDR2 YSLEER. The CDR3 DNA reads as TGCGCCAGCAGCCAAGATCACGCCCGTACCTACGAGCAGTACTTC. This sequence encodes CASSQDHARTYEQYF.

This clonotype was counted between two and nine times. The J gene is TRBJ1-1, the V gene TRBV7-9; tentative D call: TRBD1 (6 bases). The CDR3 extends over 13 amino acids. Germline values: CDR1 SEHNR, CDR2 FQNEAQ (reference sequence). V was cut by 2 bases and J by 8 bases, with 12 bases left in between. As DNA, the CDR3 is TGTGCCAGCAGCTTAATACGGACAGCGGAAGCTTTCTTT. Translated: CASSLIRTAEAFF.

This clonotype was recorded many times. The chain employs TRBV29-1 and TRBJ2-5; the D gene is possibly TRBD1 (6 bases). Looked up from germline, CDR1 is SQVTM and CDR2 is ANQGSEA. The CDR3 loop spans 13 amino acids. The V end lost 7 bases, the J end lost 5 bases, and 17 bases lay between the germline ends. The CDR3 protein is CSATLDRPETQYF. CDR3 nucleotide sequence: TGCAGCGCCACTCTAGACAGGCCGGAGACCCAGTACTTC.